This passage covers 28 T cell receptor beta chains from one sample sequenced in a study of cytotoxic CD8 clonotypes in ibrutinib-treated CLL. Generated by immunoSEQ multiplex PCR, the TCRdb table keeps only in-frame clones and is missing some. The table has about 120,000 clones, under 70% seen once. The specimen comprised PBMCs, sampled after 24 months of ibrutinib treatment. The receptors derive from a human donor with chronic lymphocytic leukemia.

The V gene is TRBV19, the J gene TRBJ2-3, with 10 bases lining up with TRBD2. This CDR3 spans 14 amino acids. The junction had 2 bases not matched to a gene; V was cut back by 4 bases and J by 4 bases. Germline V gene sequence: CDR1 LNHDA, CDR2 SQIVND (reference sequence). CDR3 sequence reads: CASSSGLAADTQYF. CDR3 sequence (DNA): TGTGCCAGTAGTAGCGGACTAGCGGCAGATACGCAGTATTTT.

The chain employs TRBV6-1 and TRBJ1-2, with D maybe TRBD1 (6 bases). Trimming pared 5 bases from V and 8 bases from J, leaving 18 bases between. CDR3 size: 14 residues. Germline CDR1 reads MNHNS; CDR2 reads SASEGT. CDR3 DNA sequence: TGTGCCAGCAGTTCCGCCACGGGGGGCGACGGCTACACCTTC. It yields the protein CASSSATGGDGYTF.

The chain is built from TRBV19 and TRBJ1-5; TRBD1 agrees at 7 bases. CDR1 LNHDA and CDR2 SQIVND come from the germline V gene (reference sequence). The CDR3 is 16 residues long. Unmatched junction bases numbered 8, after V lost 6 bases and J lost 0 bases. The CDR3 DNA follows: TGTGCCAGTAGGAGGGACAGTTTAAATAGCAATCAGCCCCAGCATTTT. Protein: CASRRDSLNSNQPQHF.

The rearrangement joins TRBV29-1 to TRBJ2-7, with D perhaps TRBD2 (5 bases). Germline V gene data show CDR1 as SQVTM and CDR2 as ANQGSEA. Trimming pared 5 bases from V and 5 bases from J, leaving 16 bases between. There are 13 residues in the CDR3. CDR3 loop: CSVRRAVGDEQYF. CDR3 nucleotide sequence: TGCAGCGTTCGTCGGGCCGTGGGAGACGAGCAGTACTTC.

This clone was counted a few times. This chain joins TRBV7-6 and TRBJ1-6; TRBD1 agrees at 9 bases. Germline V gives CDR1 SGHVS, CDR2 FNYEAQ. V shed 5 bases and J 9 bases; nucleotides not matched to a gene: 5. This CDR3 is 14 amino acids long. In nucleotides, the CDR3 is TGTGCCAGCAGCCAGACAGGGGGAGGTTCACCCCTCCACTTT. It specifies CASSQTGGGSPLHF.

The chain links TRBV10-2 to TRBJ2-5; 7 positions agree with TRBD2. CDR3 length: 13 amino acids. Germline V lookup: CDR1 WSHSY, CDR2 SAAADI. After removal of 8 bases from V and 5 bases from J, the junction contained 8 bases not matched to a gene. CDR3 in DNA: TGCGCCAGCGCCCCCCAGCGGGGTGAGACCCAGTACTTC. This codes for CASAPQRGETQYF.

J is TRBJ2-3 and V is TRBV19; 8 bases are shared with TRBD1. This CDR3 comprises 15 residues. Germline lookup yields CDR1 LNHDA and CDR2 SQIVND (reference sequence). J lost 3 bases, V lost 0 bases, and 2 bases had no gene match. This chain's CDR3 is CASSIETGVTDTQYF. The CDR3 nucleotides are TGTGCCAGTAGTATAGAGACAGGGGTTACAGATACGCAGTATTTT. Drawing the rest from reference TRBV19 and TRBJ2-3, the complete variable domain is DGGITQSPKYLFRKEGQNVTLSCEQNLNHDAMYWYRQDPGQGLRLIYYSQIVNDFQKGDIAEGYSVSREKKESFPLTVTSAQKNPTAFYLCASSIETGVTDTQYFGPGTRLTVL.

Only a few counts were recorded for this clone. V and J are TRBV2 and TRBJ2-7; weak D call: TRBD1 (6 bases). Germline CDR1 reads SNHLY; CDR2 reads FYNNEI. V was shortened by 11 bases and J by 1 base, with 15 bases between the two germline ends. The CDR3 has 13 amino acids. The CDR3 loop reads CAPSRRGSYEQYF. The CDR3 DNA reads as TGTGCCCCCAGTCGCAGGGGATCCTACGAGCAGTACTTC.

The chain is built from TRBV5-1 and TRBJ2-7, with 9 nucleotides matching TRBD1. The germline V gene encodes CDR1 SGHRS and CDR2 YFSETQ. V lost 6 bases and J lost 2; bases outside the gene matches: 6. CDR3 length: 14 residues. The CDR3 here is CASTYGTGPYEQYF. CDR3 bases: TGCGCCAGCACCTACGGGACAGGGCCCTACGAGCAGTACTTC.

This chain joins TRBV5-4 and TRBJ2-3; TRBD2 aligns across 15 bases. With 3 bases clipped from V and 6 bases from J, the junction kept 8 bases outside the gene matches. CDR1 and CDR2 from the germline V gene are SGHNT and YYREEE (reference sequence). The CDR3 loop spans 17 amino acids. CDR3 sequence reads: CASSSPTGTSGGDTQYF. As DNA, the CDR3 is TGTGCCAGCAGCTCCCCGACCGGGACTAGCGGGGGGGATACGCAGTATTTT.

This CDR3 reads CAWGGQFTGELFF. As DNA, the CDR3 is TGTGCCTGGGGCGGACAGTTCACCGGGGAGCTGTTTTTT. The V gene is TRBV30, the J gene TRBJ2-2; possibly TRBD1 for D (6 bases). Trimming cost V 5 bases and J 4 bases, with 11 bases left between them. Germline lookup yields CDR1 GTSNPN and CDR2 SVGIG (reference sequence). The CDR3 sequence is 13 residues long.

The sample holds a few counts of this clone. The chain combines TRBV6-5 with TRBJ1-1; perhaps TRBD1 as D (6 bases). The V and J ends lost 6 bases and 11 bases respectively, with 16 bases between them. CDR1 MNHEY and CDR2 SVGAGI come from the germline V gene. This CDR3 comprises 12 residues. CDR3 residues: CASRNGQREAFF. As DNA, the CDR3 is TGTGCCAGCAGGAACGGACAGAGAGAGGCTTTCTTT.

The rearrangement joins TRBV6-6 to TRBJ1-3, with no clear D. Trimming removed 6 bases at V and 8 bases at J, with 14 bases between. CDR3 length: 13 amino acids. CDR1 MNHNY and CDR2 SVGAGI come from the germline V gene (reference sequence). CDR3 nucleotide sequence: TGTGCCAGCAGGACTTTTGGGGTGGACACCATATATTTT. It is translated as CASRTFGVDTIYF.

The chain combines TRBV6-1 with TRBJ2-3; no firm D call. The V and J ends lost 4 bases and 6 bases respectively, with 11 bases between them. This CDR3 is built from 13 residues. From germline, CDR1 is MNHNS and CDR2 SASEGT. The DNA for the CDR3 is TGTGCCAGCAGTGTGGCAAGTGCTGATACGCAGTATTTT. It yields the protein CASSVASADTQYF.

This clone was seen a few times. The V gene is TRBV29-1, the J gene TRBJ1-2, with a possible D match to TRBD1 (5 bases). Trimming took 7 bases from V and 0 from J, leaving 15 bases between them. This CDR3 region has 14 residues. Germline CDR1 is SQVTM and CDR2 is ANQGSEA. CDR3 loop: CSDAYQGTNYGYTF. The DNA for the CDR3 is TGCAGCGACGCCTACCAGGGCACTAACTATGGCTACACCTTC.

This clone has more than one count but fewer than ten. The sample contains more than one DNA sequence encoding this CDR3. The V call is TRBV30, the J call TRBJ2-5; D tentatively reads TRBD1 or TRBD2 (6 bases each). V was cut by 0 bases and J by 5 bases, with 7 bases left in between. The CDR3 covers 12 residues. Looked up from germline, CDR1 is GTSNPN and CDR2 is SVGIG (reference sequence). CDR3 bases: TGTGCCTGGAGTGTCGGGGGCGAGACCCAGTACTTC. Its protein product is CAWSVGGETQYF.

V is TRBV7-2 and J is TRBJ2-7, with D possibly TRBD2 on 6 matching bases. The CDR3 has 13 amino acids. CDR1 SGHTA and CDR2 FQGNSA come from the germline V gene. Trimming shortened V by 4 bases and J by 6 bases, and 13 bases separated the two germline ends. The CDR3, as DNA: TGTGCCAGCAGCTCCCGACTAGGGTCCGAGCAGTACTTC. Translation gives CASSSRLGSEQYF. Drawing the rest from reference TRBV7-2 and TRBJ2-7, the complete variable domain is GAGVSQSPSNKVTEKGKDVELRCDPISGHTALYWYRQSLGQGLEFLIYFQGNSAPDKSGLPSDRFSAERTGGSVSTLTIQRTQQEDSAVYLCASSSRLGSEQYFGPGTRLTVT.

This clone was recorded a few times. This chain uses TRBV11-2 with TRBJ1-6, with a weak D call TRBD1 (5 bases). The length of the CDR3 is 15 residues. V was trimmed by 0 bases and J by 5 bases, leaving 8 bases between them. The germline V gene encodes CDR1 SGHAT and CDR2 FQNNGV. The CDR3 protein is CASSLETDHNSPLHF. CDR3 sequence (DNA): TGTGCCAGCAGCTTAGAGACAGACCATAATTCACCCCTCCACTTT.

This clone was counted between two and nine times. The chain combines TRBV7-2 with TRBJ2-5; D is perhaps TRBD2 (7 bases). The CDR3 contains 14 residues. The germline V and J ends were trimmed by 1 base and 8 bases, with 14 bases remaining between them. Germline CDR1 and CDR2: SGHTA and FQGNSA. For the CDR3, the DNA is TGTGCCAGCAGCTTAGGCGGGGGCCGGGGAACCCAGTACTTC. It is translated as CASSLGGGRGTQYF.

V and J are TRBV9 and TRBJ2-3, with no clear D. The V gene lost 0 bases and the J gene lost 1 base, with 6 bases spanning the gap. Germline values: CDR1 SGDLS, CDR2 YYNGEE. This CDR3 has 14 residues. The CDR3 protein is CASSVASGTDTQYF. In DNA, the CDR3 is TGTGCCAGCAGCGTAGCATCCGGCACAGATACGCAGTATTTT.

V usage is TRBV30 and J usage is TRBJ1-2; D is undetermined. Germline CDR1 and CDR2: GTSNPN and SVGIG (reference sequence). V lost 3 bases, J lost 2 bases, and 10 bases lay in between. The CDR3 is 13 residues long. Here the CDR3 reads CAWSSLRNYGYTF. The CDR3, as DNA: TGTGCCTGGAGCTCACTACGAAACTATGGCTACACCTTC.

The chain joins TRBV20-1 to TRBJ2-7; tentatively, D is TRBD2 (5 bases). V was shortened by 0 bases and J by 7 bases, with 7 bases between the two germline ends. This CDR3 comprises 11 residues. Germline V gives CDR1 DFQATT, CDR2 SNEGSKA (reference sequence). CDR3 in amino acids: CSARDSGEQYF. In DNA, the CDR3 is TGCAGTGCTAGAGATTCGGGAGAGCAGTACTTC.

V gene TRBV11-2 combines with J gene TRBJ2-3; a weak D match, TRBD1 (5 bases). This CDR3 has 14 amino acids. Trimming shortened V by 2 bases and J by 2 bases, and 8 bases separated the two germline ends. Per germline, CDR1 SGHAT and CDR2 FQNNGV. The CDR3 spells CASSLSRDTDTQYF. CDR3 DNA: TGTGCCAGCAGCTTATCCAGGGACACAGATACGCAGTATTTT. Full variable domain (remainder filled in from reference TRBV11-2 and TRBJ2-3): EAGVAQSPRYKIIEKRQSVAFWCNPISGHATLYWYQQILGQGPKLLIQFQNNGVVDDSQLPKDRFSAERLKGVDSTLKIQPAKLEDSAVYLCASSLSRDTDTQYFGPGTRLTVL.

This clone was detected only a few times. The chain joins TRBV6-1 to TRBJ2-7, with TRBD1 as a possible D gene (6 bases). The V and J ends lost 4 bases and 3 bases respectively, with 10 bases between them. Germline V lookup: CDR1 MNHNS, CDR2 SASEGT. The CDR3 contains 13 residues. The CDR3 nucleotides are TGTGCCAGCAGTGCAGGGGTAATCTACGAGCAGTACTTC. Residues: CASSAGVIYEQYF.

This clone appeared many times. The chain is built from TRBV21-1 and TRBJ1-1. TRBV21-1 represents a pseudogene. The CDR3 is 16 amino acids. The CDR3 sequence is CASSKSNCGRSTEAFF. CDR3 bases: TGTGCCAGCAGCAAATCAAATTGTGGACGGAGCACTGAAGCTTTCTTT.

This chain joins TRBV30 and TRBJ2-1; 8 nucleotides line up with TRBD2. Germline assignment: CDR1 GTSNPN and CDR2 SVGIG (reference sequence). The CDR3 is 15 amino acids. J was trimmed by 3 bases and V by 0 bases; bases with no gene match: 4. The CDR3 reads CAWSVPTSDYNEQFF. CDR3 DNA sequence: TGTGCCTGGAGTGTTCCGACTAGCGACTACAATGAGCAGTTCTTC.

In this sample, this clone turned up once. The chain links TRBV4-1 to TRBJ1-2, with a weak D call TRBD1 (6 bases). Trimming stripped 0 bases from V and 7 bases from J, with 15 bases between. CDR3 length: 15 amino acids. Germline V gene data show CDR1 as MGHRA and CDR2 as YSYEKL. CDR3 nucleotide sequence: TGCGCCAGCAGCCAAGATTATGGGGGGGCGGGTGGCTACACCTTC. Protein product: CASSQDYGGAGGYTF.

The chain joins TRBV9 to TRBJ2-7; tentative D call: TRBD2 (7 bases). This CDR3 contains 14 residues. Trimming removed 2 bases from V and 2 bases from J, with 11 bases in between. CDR1 and CDR2 (germline): SGDLS, YYNGEE. The chain's CDR3 is CASSVGGLAYEQYF. The DNA of the CDR3 is TGTGCCAGCAGCGTGGGGGGGCTCGCCTACGAGCAGTACTTC.